This is a list of T cell receptor beta chains from one sample in a study of blood T cell repertoires in COVID-19. The repertoire was sequenced with immunoSEQ multiplex PCR; TCRdb's copy has only in-frame clones and lacks some. Altogether 90,000 to 150,000 clones are present, roughly three quarters being singletons, with the ten largest covering 7.9%. The specimen was peripheral blood. The receptors were gathered from a human donor in a cohort sampled during active COVID-19. The CDR3 runs from the conserved cysteine through the conserved F or W. D genes are given only for firm matches. The size of a clone is reported for some rows only, either as once, few or many, or as a class for expanded clones.

TRBV10-1	NA	TRBJ2-7	NA	TGCGCCAGCAGTGAGGGAGGGGCTCTTAGCTCCTACGAGCAGTACTTC	CASSEGGALSSYEQYF
TRBV11-2	NA	TRBJ2-5	NA	TGTGCCAGCAGCTTGGAGGGGTTTGAGGAGACCCAGTACTTC	CASSLEGFEETQYF
TRBV30	NA	TRBJ2-7	once	TGTGCCTGGAGCTCGGGGGTGACCTACGAGCAGTACTTC	CAWSSGVTYEQYF
TRBV19	TRBD1	TRBJ2-2	once	TGTGCCAGTAGTACGTTCGGACAGGGTTACACCGGGGAGCTGTTTTTT	CASSTFGQGYTGELFF
TRBV4-1	NA	TRBJ2-7	few	TGCGCCAGCAGCCAAGGGAACAGGGACGAGCAGTACTTC	CASSQGNRDEQYF
TRBV30	NA	TRBJ2-7	NA	TGTGCCTGGAGTGTACGGGTCGAGCAGTACTTC	CAWSVRVEQYF
TRBV19	NA	TRBJ1-4	NA	TGTGCCAGTAGGATATCCACACTTACGGGGGCTAATGAAAAACTGTTTTTT	CASRISTLTGANEKLFF
TRBV28	NA	TRBJ1-5	once	TGTGCCAGCAGTTCCAATACCGGGAGCAATCAGCCCCAGCATTTT	CASSSNTGSNQPQHF
TRBV2	TRBD2	TRBJ2-3	NA	TGTGCCAGCAGTACTAGCGGGGAAAGAACAGATACGCAGTATTTT	CASSTSGERTDTQYF
TRBV5-1	TRBD1	TRBJ1-1	NA	TGCGCCAGCAGCTTTCTCTACAGGGGAAGCACTGAAGCTTTCTTT	CASSFLYRGSTEAFF
TRBV6-1	NA	TRBJ1-5	NA	TGTGCCAGCAGTGAAATGTGGGGCGCTGGTCAGCCCCAGCATTTT	CASSEMWGAGQPQHF
TRBV30	NA	TRBJ1-6	NA	TGTGCCTGGAGTAGTAGAGGGGGAAATAATTCACCCCTCCACTTT	CAWSSRGGNNSPLHF
TRBV30	NA	TRBJ1-1	NA	TGTGCCTGGAGGCATGAGCAGGGGCTACTCCCTGAAGCTTTCTTT	CAWRHEQGLLPEAFF
TRBV7-8	TRBD1	TRBJ1-6	NA	TGTGCCAGCAGCCCACAGGGGGCATCTCTCCCCCTCCACTTT	CASSPQGASLPLHF
TRBV5-1	TRBD2	TRBJ2-7	once	TGCGCCAGCAGCCGGACAGGACTAGCGGGAGGGAACGAGCAGTACTTC	CASSRTGLAGGNEQYF
TRBV3-1/TRBV3-2	TRBD2	TRBJ2-7	once	TGTGCCAGCAGCCCCGTATTCCGGGAGGATACCTACGAGCAGTACTTC	CASSPVFREDTYEQYF
TRBV7-2	NA	TRBJ2-1	few	TGTGCCAGCAGCTTAGGCCTTAGCGGTGGCCTGGGTGAGCAGTTCTTC	CASSLGLSGGLGEQFF
TRBV4-1	NA	TRBJ2-5	NA	TGCGCCAGCAGCCAAGAGGAGACAGACCAAGAGACCCAGTACTTC	CASSQEETDQETQYF
TRBV7-2	NA	TRBJ1-5	few	TGTGCCAGCAGCCGGGGGGGCAGGGGCCCCGCAGGATGGCCCCAGCATTTT	CASSRGGRGPAGWPQHF
TRBV2	TRBD2	TRBJ2-7	NA	TGTGCCAGCAGTCAGCGGGGGTACCTCTACGAGCAGTACTTC	CASSQRGYLYEQYF
TRBV24-1	NA	TRBJ2-7	NA	TGTGCCACCAGTGAGGGTGGGAGAGGCTACGAGCAGTACTTC	CATSEGGRGYEQYF
TRBV5-7	NA	TRBJ2-7	NA	TGTGCCAGCAGCTTAGGTGACAACTCCTACGAGCAGTACTTC	CASSLGDNSYEQYF
TRBV6-6	NA	TRBJ1-5	NA	TGTGCCAGCAGTTACCTGAACTCGGGGGGAGATCAGCCCCAGCATTTT	CASSYLNSGGDQPQHF
TRBV13	TRBD1	TRBJ1-2	few	TGTGCCAGCAGCCGTGGGACAGGGAACTATGGCTACACCTTC	CASSRGTGNYGYTF
TRBV10-3	TRBD2	TRBJ2-7	NA	TGTGCCATCGGCGGACTAGCGGGAGGGTTTGGCGAGCAGTACTTC	CAIGGLAGGFGEQYF
TRBV5-4	NA	TRBJ2-7	NA	TGTGCCAGCAGCCGGGTAAGCTCCTACGAGCAGTACTTC	CASSRVSSYEQYF
TRBV11-2	NA	TRBJ2-7	NA	TGTGCCAGCAGCCAGCAAGGGCGGGCCTACGAGCAGTACTTC	CASSQQGRAYEQYF
TRBV13	NA	TRBJ2-7	NA	TGTGCCAGCAGCTTATCTCGATCGGTCGAGCAGTACTTC	CASSLSRSVEQYF
TRBV27	TRBD2	TRBJ2-7	NA	TGTGCCAGCAGTTCTCTATTTAGCGGGAGTGATAAAGAGCAGTACTTC	CASSSLFSGSDKEQYF
TRBV7-8	TRBD2	TRBJ2-7	few	TGTGCCAGCAGCCTGGGGACTAGCGGTTCCTACGAGCAGTACTTC	CASSLGTSGSYEQYF
TRBV15	TRBD2	TRBJ2-7	NA	TGTGCCACCAGCGAAAGTGGCGGGAGCTACGAGCAGTACTTC	CATSESGGSYEQYF
TRBV19	TRBD1	TRBJ2-6	NA	TGTGCCAGTCGGACAGGGGAGAGTGGGGCCAACGTCCTGACTTTC	CASRTGESGANVLTF
TRBV13	TRBD1	TRBJ1-2	NA	TGTGCCAGCAGCTGGACAGGGGGCGCGAACTATGGCTACACCTTC	CASSWTGGANYGYTF
TRBV28	NA	TRBJ1-4	NA	TGTGCCAGCAGTTCGGGGGGGCCGAATGAAAAACTGTTTTTT	CASSSGGPNEKLFF
TRBV11-2	TRBD2	TRBJ2-7	NA	TGTGCCAGCAGCTCAGGGACTAGCGGGAGGGAAAGCTCCTACGAGCAGTACTTC	CASSSGTSGRESSYEQYF
TRBV9	NA	TRBJ1-5	few	TGTGCCAGCAGCGTAGAGGCAGGCTCCCAACCCCAGCATTTT	CASSVEAGSQPQHF
TRBV11-2	NA	TRBJ1-2	NA	TGTGCCAGCAGCTTAGAGTACAGCTTCTATGGCTACACCTTC	CASSLEYSFYGYTF
TRBV5-5	TRBD1	TRBJ2-2	NA	TGTGCCAGCAGCCGGGACAGGGGCGATACCGGGGAGCTGTTTTTT	CASSRDRGDTGELFF
TRBV7-9	TRBD2	TRBJ2-7	NA	TGTGCCAGCAGCTATCTAGCGGGGGCTGTGTACGAGCAGTACTTC	CASSYLAGAVYEQYF
TRBV6-5	TRBD1	TRBJ2-7	NA	TGTGCCAGCAGACGACCTCAGGGGGCTGGAGAGCAGTACTTC	CASRRPQGAGEQYF
TRBV5-1	NA	TRBJ2-1	few	TGCGCCAGCAGCTTATTCACATACAATGAGCAGTTCTTC	CASSLFTYNEQFF
TRBV24-1	TRBD1	TRBJ2-3	NA	TGTGCCACCAGTGACCCCACCGGGACAGGGGACACAGATACGCAGTATTTT	CATSDPTGTGDTDTQYF
TRBV14	TRBD2	TRBJ2-7	NA	TGTGCCAGCAGCCAAGATCCGGGAGGGGAACCCTACGAGCAGTACTTC	CASSQDPGGEPYEQYF
TRBV2	TRBD1	TRBJ2-7	NA	TGTGCCAGCAGTACCGGGACAGGTACCTACGAGCAGTACTTC	CASSTGTGTYEQYF
TRBV28	NA	TRBJ1-4	NA	TGTGCCAGCAGTTTCGTGGGCGTACTTGCAACTAATGAAAAACTGTTTTTT	CASSFVGVLATNEKLFF
TRBV3-1/TRBV3-2	TRBD1	TRBJ2-1	NA	TGTGCCAGCAGCCAAGGGACAGGGGGGTACAATGAGCAGTTCTTC	CASSQGTGGYNEQFF
TRBV5-4	NA	TRBJ1-1	NA	TGTGCCAGCAGCTCGCCACGGGGGAACACTGAAGCTTTCTTT	CASSSPRGNTEAFF
TRBV29-1	TRBD2	TRBJ2-7	NA	TGCAGCGTTGGAGCGGGACGGGGTGCAGAGTACGAGCAGTACTTC	CSVGAGRGAEYEQYF
TRBV18	TRBD1	TRBJ2-7	NA	TGTGCCAGCTCACCCCAACAGGGGCCCTACGAGCAGTACTTC	CASSPQQGPYEQYF